This is a list of T cell receptor beta chains from one sample in a study of shared clonotypes between healthy human individuals. Assay: immunoSEQ multiplex PCR; the TCRdb copy retains only in-frame clones and omits some. Counted here are 630,000 or so clones, 98% occurring once; the ten biggest clones make up 0.3%. Sequencing was performed on naive CD8+ T cells sorted from blood. These receptors were collected from a man aged 25 to 45 in good health. CDR3s include the opening cysteine and the closing phenylalanine or tryptophan. D genes are given only for firm matches. The listing skips clone size in some rows; elsewhere it reads once, few, many or a size class.

CDR3aa,CDR3nt,j_gene,abundance,v_gene,d_gene
CASSRPPGGYNTGELFF,TGTGCCAGCAGCCGACCACCGGGAGGATATAACACCGGGGAGCTGTTTTTT,TRBJ2-2,NA,TRBV11-2,TRBD2
CASSLGPAGGMNTEAFF,TGCGCCAGCAGCTTGGGGCCCGCAGGGGGCATGAACACTGAAGCTTTCTTT,TRBJ1-1,NA,TRBV5-1,TRBD1
CASSLGANEQFF,TGTGCCAGCAGCTTAGGAGCCAATGAGCAGTTCTTC,TRBJ2-1,NA,TRBV7-9,NA
CASSYAGDRYIYEQYF,TGTGCCAGCAGTTACGCAGGGGACAGGTATATCTACGAGCAGTACTTC,TRBJ2-7,NA,TRBV6-5,TRBD1
CASSGRSVSGANVLTF,TGTGCCAGCAGCGGGAGGAGTGTGTCCGGGGCCAACGTCCTGACTTTC,TRBJ2-6,NA,TRBV7-9,NA
CASSLARGRDTEAFF,TGTGCCAGCAGCTTAGCGCGAGGGAGGGACACTGAAGCTTTCTTT,TRBJ1-1,NA,TRBV7-9,NA
CASGAGAEQYF,TGTGCCAGCGGAGCCGGGGCTGAGCAGTACTTC,TRBJ2-7,NA,TRBV11-2,NA
CASRPPEGTMNTEAFF,TGTGCCAGCAGACCACCAGAGGGGACGATGAACACTGAAGCTTTCTTT,TRBJ1-1,NA,TRBV7-6,NA
CASSPIGVAGNTGELFF,TGTGCCAGCAGTCCTATTGGGGTAGCGGGGAACACCGGGGAGCTGTTTTTT,TRBJ2-2,once,TRBV13,TRBD2
CASSSSLAGGTYEQYF,TGTGCCAGCAGCTCGTCTTTAGCGGGAGGCACCTACGAGCAGTACTTC,TRBJ2-7,NA,TRBV13,TRBD2
CASRSTSGSYNEQFF,TGCGCCAGCAGGTCGACTAGCGGCTCCTACAATGAGCAGTTCTTC,TRBJ2-1,NA,TRBV10-2,TRBD2
CASRADRNQPQHF,TGTGCCAGCAGGGCGGACCGCAATCAGCCCCAGCATTTT,TRBJ1-5,once,TRBV7-8,NA
CASSQVPSGSHTQYF,TGCGCCAGCAGCCAAGTTCCTAGCGGGAGTCATACGCAGTATTTT,TRBJ2-3,once,TRBV4-1,TRBD2
CAWSRATNTEAFF,TGTGCCTGGAGTCGGGCGACGAACACTGAAGCTTTCTTT,TRBJ1-1,NA,TRBV30,NA
CATSRYGTGGRQGITGELFF,TGTGCCACCAGCAGATACGGGACAGGGGGGAGACAGGGGATCACCGGGGAGCTGTTTTTT,TRBJ2-2,NA,TRBV15,TRBD1
CSAEGAGGPPGELFF,TGCAGCGCCGAGGGGGCGGGAGGGCCCCCCGGGGAGCTGTTTTTT,TRBJ2-2,NA,TRBV29-1,TRBD2
CSAVPLVGYEQFF,TGCAGCGCCGTGCCACTAGTCGGATATGAGCAGTTCTTC,TRBJ2-1,NA,TRBV29-1,NA
CASSLEASTELGQPQHF,TGTGCCAGCAGCTTAGAGGCGTCGACGGAACTTGGGCAGCCCCAGCATTTT,TRBJ1-5,NA,TRBV7-8,NA
CSVEAGVRYEQYF,TGCAGCGTTGAAGCAGGGGTGAGGTACGAGCAGTACTTC,TRBJ2-7,NA,TRBV29-1,NA
CASSPAISYNEQFF,TGTGCCAGCAGCCCAGCAATTTCCTACAATGAGCAGTTCTTC,TRBJ2-1,once,TRBV7-9,NA
CASSASYEQYF,TGTGCCAGCAGCGCTAGCTACGAGCAGTACTTC,TRBJ2-7,NA,TRBV11-2,NA
CASSSTGGSGTEAFF,TGTGCCAGCAGCTCCACAGGGGGAAGTGGCACTGAAGCTTTCTTT,TRBJ1-1,NA,TRBV7-9,TRBD1
CASSNPGTGSSYNEQFF,TGTGCCAGCAGCAATCCCGGGACAGGGAGCTCCTACAATGAGCAGTTCTTC,TRBJ2-1,NA,TRBV7-6,TRBD1
CASSLNSMSKTQYF,TGTGCCAGCAGCCTGAATTCTATGAGTAAGACCCAGTACTTC,TRBJ2-5,NA,TRBV7-2,NA
CASSPRGQGHPATNEKLFF,TGCGCCAGCAGCCCCCGGGGGCAGGGGCATCCTGCAACTAATGAAAAACTGTTTTTT,TRBJ1-4,NA,TRBV4-1,NA
CASSRVPGTGENGELFF,TGTGCCAGCAGCCGGGTACCCGGGACAGGGGAAAACGGGGAGCTGTTTTTT,TRBJ2-2,NA,TRBV7-9,TRBD1
CASSRQGRDTGELFF,TGTGCCAGTAGTAGACAGGGTCGGGACACCGGGGAGCTGTTTTTT,TRBJ2-2,once,TRBV19,TRBD1
CASSSLTFSYEQYF,TGTGCCAGCAGCTCCCTAACCTTCTCCTACGAGCAGTACTTC,TRBJ2-7,NA,TRBV7-8,NA
CASSYDRVMASTDTQYF,TGTGCCAGCAGCTACGACAGGGTAATGGCTAGTACAGATACGCAGTATTTT,TRBJ2-3,NA,TRBV11-2,TRBD1
CASSPGTGDNEQYF,TGCGCCAGCAGCCCCGGGACAGGGGACAACGAGCAGTACTTC,TRBJ2-7,NA,TRBV5-1,TRBD1
CASSNSPNQPQHF,TGCGCCAGCAGCAACAGCCCCAATCAGCCCCAGCATTTT,TRBJ1-5,NA,TRBV5-1,NA
CASSYLRVIDEKLFF,TGTGCCAGCAGTTACTTGAGGGTCATCGATGAAAAACTGTTTTTT,TRBJ1-4,NA,TRBV6-6,NA
CASSPRRGNTGELFF,TGTGCCAGCAGCCCCCGGAGGGGTAACACCGGGGAGCTGTTTTTT,TRBJ2-2,NA,TRBV7-9,NA
CASSLHTGELFF,TGTGCCAGCAGCCTTCACACCGGGGAGCTGTTTTTT,TRBJ2-2,once,TRBV7-6,NA
CAVAASLTAEQFF,TGTGCCGTGGCGGCCAGCTTAACCGCCGAGCAGTTCTTC,TRBJ2-1,NA,TRBV27,NA
CSVVGTVQETQYF,TGCAGCGTGGTTGGGACGGTTCAAGAGACCCAGTACTTC,TRBJ2-5,NA,TRBV29-1,NA
CASTDDSPLGYTF,TGTGCCAGCACCGATGACAGTCCGCTTGGCTACACCTTC,TRBJ1-2,NA,TRBV7-9,NA
CASREVFGPQHF,TGTGCCAGCAGAGAAGTATTTGGGCCCCAGCATTTT,TRBJ1-5,NA,TRBV6-5,NA
CASSLGGRRRTGELFF,TGTGCCAGCAGTTTGGGCGGAAGAAGGCGCACCGGGGAGCTGTTTTTT,TRBJ2-2,NA,TRBV27,NA
CASSPRGTSGRNTGELFF,TGTGCCAGCAGCCCCCGAGGGACTAGCGGGAGGAACACCGGGGAGCTGTTTTTT,TRBJ2-2,NA,TRBV11-3,TRBD2
CATSRDLRGADTQYF,TGTGCCACCAGCAGAGATCTGAGGGGTGCAGATACGCAGTATTTT,TRBJ2-3,once,TRBV15,NA
CASSVSPSYEQYF,TGTGCCAGCAGCGTTAGCCCCTCCTACGAGCAGTACTTC,TRBJ2-7,NA,TRBV5-4,NA
CASSLSTPYEQYF,TGTGCCAGCAGCCTTAGCACCCCCTACGAGCAGTACTTC,TRBJ2-7,NA,TRBV13,NA
CSVAGTSDVEQYF,TGCAGCGTTGCCGGGACTAGCGATGTCGAGCAGTACTTC,TRBJ2-7,NA,TRBV29-1,TRBD2
CASSARPDEQYF,TGTGCCAGCAGCGCTCGACCTGACGAGCAGTACTTC,TRBJ2-7,NA,TRBV9,NA
CASSLSSASTDTQYF,TGTGCCAGCAGTTTAAGTAGCGCGAGCACAGATACGCAGTATTTT,TRBJ2-3,NA,TRBV27,NA
CASSIGRSMNTEAFF,TGTGCCAGCAGCATAGGAAGGAGTATGAACACTGAAGCTTTCTTT,TRBJ1-1,NA,TRBV7-2,NA
CSVDRTVEQFF,TGCAGCGTTGACAGGACAGTTGAGCAGTTCTTC,TRBJ2-1,NA,TRBV29-1,NA
CASSLIFGAGGGDEQFF,TGTGCCAGCAGTTTAATCTTCGGAGCGGGAGGTGGGGATGAGCAGTTCTTC,TRBJ2-1,NA,TRBV27,TRBD2